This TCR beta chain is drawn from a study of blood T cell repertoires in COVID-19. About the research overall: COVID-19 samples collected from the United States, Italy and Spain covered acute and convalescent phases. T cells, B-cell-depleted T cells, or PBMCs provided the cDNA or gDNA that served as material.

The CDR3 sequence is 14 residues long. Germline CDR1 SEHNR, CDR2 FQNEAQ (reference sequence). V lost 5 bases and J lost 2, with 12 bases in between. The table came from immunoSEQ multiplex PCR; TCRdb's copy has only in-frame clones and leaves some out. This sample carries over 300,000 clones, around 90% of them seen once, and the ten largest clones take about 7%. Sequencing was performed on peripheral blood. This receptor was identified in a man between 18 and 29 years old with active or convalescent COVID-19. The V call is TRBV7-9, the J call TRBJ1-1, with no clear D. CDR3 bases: TGTGCCAGCAGCCCGGGAATGCGAAACACTGAAGCTTTCTTT. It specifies CASSPGMRNTEAFF.